This T cell receptor (beta chain) was sequenced for a study of blood T cell repertoires in COVID-19 (dated by TCRdb to 2018 to 2020). Regarding the complete study: Collaborator samples came from the United States, Italy and Spain and covered acute and convalescent phases of COVID-19. Samples were obtained from the ongoing ImmuneRACE study (first 160 participants) and from over 1,000 subjects provided by 6 global collaborators. The sample metadata nearly always contained a de-identified subject ID, COVID-19 status, age in years and sex. Deeply sampled blood TCRbeta repertoires from subjects exposed to, actively infected with, or recovered from COVID-19 were included in the dataset. The repertoires were released in a freely available public database meant as a resource for research on the immune response to SARS-CoV-2. The prospective study material was composed of cDNA or gDNA derived from T cells, B-cell-depleted T cells, or PBMCs. HLA class I and class II types, where available, came from metadata supplied by the sample provider rather than from assay-based typing.

The germline V gene specifies SGDLS as CDR1 and YYNGEE as CDR2. Inclusive of the bounding cysteine and phenylalanine, the CDR3 is 15 residues long. Of all the DNA, just the CDR3 is kept, 45 bases in frame from base 1. V drops 0 bases and J drops 1 base, leaving 8 bases in between. TCRbeta CDR3 regions were amplified from genomic DNA by means of the immunoSEQ Assay, a bias-controlled multiplex PCR. Per the authors' processing: Nucleated cell counts per sample were estimated from amplification of reference gene primers within the assay. To quantify the absolute abundance of each unique TCRbeta CDR3 rearrangement, sequence reads were collapsed and filtered. For each sample, productive Simpson clonality was calculated as the square root of Simpson's diversity index over productive rearrangements. In its TCRdb copy, this immuneACCESS table keeps in-frame sequences only and misses some clones. Where compared with another copy, unresolved V genes explain less than half of these, and the others have no known cause. That table supplies the V and J calls and clone size; D and trimming were determined from the DNA. In all, the sample holds over 200,000 clones, and 85% to 90% of those were seen once. The ten largest clones add up to around 0.98% of the sample.

Remarks on this clone: It has no known antigen specificity. No base quality information exists; no much larger clone differs at one position. The sample has other DNA sequences that encode this CDR3 too.

Samples from volunteer blood donors who had recovered from COVID-19 were contributed by a second Seattle source. Collaborating institutions collected whole blood in K2EDTA tubes following their own protocols. For TCRbeta analysis, collaborators shipped samples in one of three forms: frozen whole blood, isolated PBMCs, or DNA extracted from either of those sample types. General conclusions and limits of the study: How much clinical and demographic metadata was included differed by source and by participant, and the metadata was provided uncurated.

The TCR comes from a woman between 40 and 55 years old who had recovered from COVID-19. The chain couples TRBV9 to TRBJ1-5; TRBD1 could be the D gene, as 6 bases match. Sequenced material: peripheral blood. The nucleotide sequence is given as TGTGCCAGCAGCGTAGGGGGGCGCAGCAATCAGCCCCAGCATTTT. This codes for CASSVGGRSNQPQHF.